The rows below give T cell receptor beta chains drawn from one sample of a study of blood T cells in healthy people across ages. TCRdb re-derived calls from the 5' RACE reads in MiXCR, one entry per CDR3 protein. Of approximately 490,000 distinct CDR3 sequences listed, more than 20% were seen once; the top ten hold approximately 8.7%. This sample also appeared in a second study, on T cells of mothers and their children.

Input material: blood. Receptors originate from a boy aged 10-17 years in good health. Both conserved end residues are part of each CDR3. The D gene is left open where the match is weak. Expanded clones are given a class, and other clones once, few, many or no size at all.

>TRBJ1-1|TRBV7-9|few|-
CASSASAVAEAFF
TGTGCCAGCAGCGCCTCGGCAGTTGCTGAAGCTTTCTTT
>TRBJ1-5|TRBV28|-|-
CASSRTASYSNQPQHF
TGTGCCAGCAGTCGGACGGCGAGTTATAGCAATCAGCCCCAGCATTTT
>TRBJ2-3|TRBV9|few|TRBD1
CASSVGQENLKSTDTQYF
TGTGCCAGCAGCGTTGGACAGGAAAACTTAAAGAGCACAGATACGCAGTATTTT
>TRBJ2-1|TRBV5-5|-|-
CASSFLPEYNEQFF
TGTGCCAGCAGCTTTCTTCCAGAGTACAATGAGCAGTTCTTC
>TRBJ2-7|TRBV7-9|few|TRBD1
CASSSDRGTYEQYF
TGTGCCAGCAGCTCGGACAGGGGCACCTACGAGCAGTACTTC
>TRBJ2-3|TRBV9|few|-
CASSVETSTDTQYF
TGTGCCAGCAGCGTGGAGACTAGCACAGATACGCAGTATTTT
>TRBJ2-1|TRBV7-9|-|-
CASSLWLSAGWVSYNEQFF
TGTGCCAGCAGCTTATGGTTGTCGGCGGGGTGGGTCTCCTACAATGAGCAGTTCTTC
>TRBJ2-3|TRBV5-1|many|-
CASSLGDSTDTQYF
TGTGCCAGCAGCTTAGGAGATAGCACAGATACGCAGTATTTT
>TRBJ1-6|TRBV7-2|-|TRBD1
CASSMGQGSYNSPLHF
TGTGCCAGCAGTATGGGACAGGGCTCCTATAATTCACCCCTCCACTTT
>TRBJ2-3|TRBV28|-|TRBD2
CASSLWKAGGTDTQYF
TGTGCCAGCAGTTTATGGAAAGCGGGGGGGACAGATACGCAGTATTTT
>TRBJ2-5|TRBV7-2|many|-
CASSLAGAGETQYF
TGTGCCAGCAGCTTAGCGGGGGCCGGGGAGACCCAGTACTTC
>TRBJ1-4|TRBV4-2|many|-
CASSQADVKGLFF
TGTGCCAGCAGCCAAGCAGACGTAAAAGGGCTGTTTTTT
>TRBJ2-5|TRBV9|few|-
CASSAGREETQYF
TGTGCCAGCAGCGCAGGCAGGGAAGAGACCCAGTACTTC
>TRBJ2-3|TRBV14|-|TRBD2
CASSQGGSRGGLPDTQYF
TGTGCCAGCAGCCAGGGGGGAAGTCGCGGGGGTCTCCCGGATACGCAGTATTTT
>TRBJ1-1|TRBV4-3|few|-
CASSQGLGNTEAFF
TGCGCCAGCAGCCAAGGCCTAGGGAACACTGAAGCTTTCTTT
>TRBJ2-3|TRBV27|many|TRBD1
CASSSITTGGTDTQYF
TGTGCCAGCAGTTCTATCACTACAGGGGGCACAGATACGCAGTATTTT
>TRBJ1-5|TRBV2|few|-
CASSGVWDNQPQHF
TGTGCCAGCTCGGGGGTGTGGGACAATCAGCCCCAGCATTTT
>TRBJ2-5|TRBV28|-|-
CASTDWVETQYF
TGTGCCAGCACCGACTGGGTAGAGACCCAGTACTTC
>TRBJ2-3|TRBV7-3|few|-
CASSSERSSTDTQYF
TGTGCCAGCAGCTCCGAGCGGTCTAGCACAGATACGCAGTATTTT
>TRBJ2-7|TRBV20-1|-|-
CSARQQGFYEQYF
TGCAGTGCTAGGCAACAGGGATTCTACGAGCAGTACTTC
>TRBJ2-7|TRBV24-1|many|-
CATSERGSYEQYF
TGTGCCACCAGTGAAAGGGGGTCCTACGAGCAGTACTTC
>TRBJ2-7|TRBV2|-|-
CASRPHNTSSYEQYF
TGTGCCAGTCGACCCCACAACACGAGCTCCTACGAGCAGTACTTC
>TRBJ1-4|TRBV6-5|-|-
CASSYRGSSEKLFF
TGTGCCAGCAGTTACAGGGGGTCGAGTGAAAAACTGTTTTTT
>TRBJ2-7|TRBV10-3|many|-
CAIGGAYEQYF
TGTGCCATCGGCGGGGCATACGAGCAGTACTTC
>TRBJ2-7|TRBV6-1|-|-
CASSEKGLWEQYF
TGTGCCAGCAGTGAAAAAGGGTTGTGGGAGCAGTACTTC
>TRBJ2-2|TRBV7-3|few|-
CASSSRDTGELFF
TGTGCCAGCAGCTCCAGGGACACCGGGGAGCTGTTTTTT
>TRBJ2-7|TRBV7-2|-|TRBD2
CASSPTGGGPFEQYF
TGTGCCAGCAGCCCCACTGGCGGGGGGCCGTTCGAGCAGTACTTC
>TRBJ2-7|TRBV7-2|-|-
CASSSASGTYEQYF
TGTGCCAGCAGCTCGGCGAGCGGAACCTACGAGCAGTACTTC
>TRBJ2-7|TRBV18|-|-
CASSPYLGASEQYF
TGTGCCAGCTCACCATATCTGGGGGCGAGCGAGCAGTACTTC
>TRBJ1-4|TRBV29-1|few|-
CSARVAAWNEKLFF
TGCAGCGCCCGAGTCGCAGCCTGGAATGAAAAACTGTTTTTT
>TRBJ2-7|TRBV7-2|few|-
CASSIAMDSEQYF
TGTGCCAGCAGCATAGCCATGGATAGCGAGCAGTACTTC
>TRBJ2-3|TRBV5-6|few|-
CASSLWGGSTDTQYF
TGTGCCAGCAGCTTGTGGGGAGGTAGCACAGATACGCAGTATTTT
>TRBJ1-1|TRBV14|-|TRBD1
CASSPNRDSRMNTEAFF
TGTGCCAGCAGCCCCAATAGGGACAGTCGCATGAACACTGAAGCTTTCTTT
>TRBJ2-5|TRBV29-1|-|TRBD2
CSGPLAGVEETQYF
TGCAGCGGTCCACTAGCGGGGGTCGAAGAGACCCAGTACTTC
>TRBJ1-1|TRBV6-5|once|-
CASSEDRRSTEAFF
TGTGCCAGCAGTGAGGACAGACGCAGCACTGAAGCTTTCTTT
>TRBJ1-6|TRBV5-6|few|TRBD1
CASGDRGSYNSPLHF
TGTGCCAGCGGTGACAGGGGGTCATATAATTCACCCCTCCACTTT
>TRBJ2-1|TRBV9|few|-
CTSSVLGPGWDEQFF
TGTACCAGCAGCGTACTGGGCCCGGGGTGGGATGAGCAGTTCTTC
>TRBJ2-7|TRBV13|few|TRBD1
CASSPDRAAYEQYF
TGTGCCAGCAGCCCGGACAGGGCGGCCTACGAGCAGTACTTC
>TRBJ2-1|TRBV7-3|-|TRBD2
CASSTGTSGGAKQFF
TGTGCCAGCAGCACGGGGACTAGCGGGGGGGCGAAGCAGTTCTTC
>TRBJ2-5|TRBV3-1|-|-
CASSYMGGSQETQYF
TGTGCCAGCAGCTACATGGGCGGGTCCCAAGAGACCCAGTACTTC
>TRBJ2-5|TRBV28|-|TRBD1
CASSLHRGPETQYF
TGTGCCAGCAGTTTACACAGGGGGCCGGAGACCCAGTACTTC
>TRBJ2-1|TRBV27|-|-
CASSFEGINEQFF
TGTGCCAGCAGTTTTGAGGGGATCAATGAGCAGTTCTTC
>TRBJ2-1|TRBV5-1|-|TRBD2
CASSLVAGFENEQFF
TGCGCCAGCAGCTTAGTAGCGGGATTTGAAAATGAGCAGTTCTTC
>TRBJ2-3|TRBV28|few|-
CASSSRGPSTDTQYF
TGTGCCAGCAGTTCCCGCGGCCCAAGCACAGATACGCAGTATTTT
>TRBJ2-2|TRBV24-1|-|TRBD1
CATSDSGTGAGELFF
TGTGCCACCAGTGATTCCGGGACAGGGGCCGGGGAGCTGTTTTTT
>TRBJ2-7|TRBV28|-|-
CASTTAAYEQYF
TGTGCCAGCACCACAGCAGCCTACGAGCAGTACTTC